This T cell receptor beta chain was profiled in a study of human T cells and chemical hapten exposure. The sample's time point: patch test 1, 2 weeks after DPC sensitization. As to treatment: therapeutic diphenylcyclopropenone sensitization with weekly scalp DPC. Donors, patients with alopecia ranging from 18 to 70 years old and judged suitable for DPC, provided samples. In the original processing: Counting gave a median of 95,638 TCRs per sample, with values ranging from 23,224 to 690,600. In TCRdb, the RACE reads were re-called with MiXCR into one record per CDR3 protein. TCRdb, rather than the study authors, made the V and J calls. The top ten hold 7.5% to 9% of the sample, which has 350,000 or so distinct CDR3 sequences, around 6.9% seen once. This TCR derives from a young woman with alopecia areata. Some clones in this sample may be carry-over from other donors' samples. The specimen comprised whole blood, sampled in connection with sensitization to the hapten diphenylcyclopropenone (DPC).

CDR3 sequence reads: CASSRGGKNIQYF. The CDR3 nucleotides read TGTGCCAGCAGTCGGGGAGGCAAAAACATTCAGTACTTC. V gene TRBV28 combines with J gene TRBJ2-4, with D maybe TRBD2 (6 bases). CDR1 and CDR2 (germline): MDHEN, SYDVKM. This CDR3 region has 13 residues. V lost 5 bases and J lost 3, with 8 bases in between.